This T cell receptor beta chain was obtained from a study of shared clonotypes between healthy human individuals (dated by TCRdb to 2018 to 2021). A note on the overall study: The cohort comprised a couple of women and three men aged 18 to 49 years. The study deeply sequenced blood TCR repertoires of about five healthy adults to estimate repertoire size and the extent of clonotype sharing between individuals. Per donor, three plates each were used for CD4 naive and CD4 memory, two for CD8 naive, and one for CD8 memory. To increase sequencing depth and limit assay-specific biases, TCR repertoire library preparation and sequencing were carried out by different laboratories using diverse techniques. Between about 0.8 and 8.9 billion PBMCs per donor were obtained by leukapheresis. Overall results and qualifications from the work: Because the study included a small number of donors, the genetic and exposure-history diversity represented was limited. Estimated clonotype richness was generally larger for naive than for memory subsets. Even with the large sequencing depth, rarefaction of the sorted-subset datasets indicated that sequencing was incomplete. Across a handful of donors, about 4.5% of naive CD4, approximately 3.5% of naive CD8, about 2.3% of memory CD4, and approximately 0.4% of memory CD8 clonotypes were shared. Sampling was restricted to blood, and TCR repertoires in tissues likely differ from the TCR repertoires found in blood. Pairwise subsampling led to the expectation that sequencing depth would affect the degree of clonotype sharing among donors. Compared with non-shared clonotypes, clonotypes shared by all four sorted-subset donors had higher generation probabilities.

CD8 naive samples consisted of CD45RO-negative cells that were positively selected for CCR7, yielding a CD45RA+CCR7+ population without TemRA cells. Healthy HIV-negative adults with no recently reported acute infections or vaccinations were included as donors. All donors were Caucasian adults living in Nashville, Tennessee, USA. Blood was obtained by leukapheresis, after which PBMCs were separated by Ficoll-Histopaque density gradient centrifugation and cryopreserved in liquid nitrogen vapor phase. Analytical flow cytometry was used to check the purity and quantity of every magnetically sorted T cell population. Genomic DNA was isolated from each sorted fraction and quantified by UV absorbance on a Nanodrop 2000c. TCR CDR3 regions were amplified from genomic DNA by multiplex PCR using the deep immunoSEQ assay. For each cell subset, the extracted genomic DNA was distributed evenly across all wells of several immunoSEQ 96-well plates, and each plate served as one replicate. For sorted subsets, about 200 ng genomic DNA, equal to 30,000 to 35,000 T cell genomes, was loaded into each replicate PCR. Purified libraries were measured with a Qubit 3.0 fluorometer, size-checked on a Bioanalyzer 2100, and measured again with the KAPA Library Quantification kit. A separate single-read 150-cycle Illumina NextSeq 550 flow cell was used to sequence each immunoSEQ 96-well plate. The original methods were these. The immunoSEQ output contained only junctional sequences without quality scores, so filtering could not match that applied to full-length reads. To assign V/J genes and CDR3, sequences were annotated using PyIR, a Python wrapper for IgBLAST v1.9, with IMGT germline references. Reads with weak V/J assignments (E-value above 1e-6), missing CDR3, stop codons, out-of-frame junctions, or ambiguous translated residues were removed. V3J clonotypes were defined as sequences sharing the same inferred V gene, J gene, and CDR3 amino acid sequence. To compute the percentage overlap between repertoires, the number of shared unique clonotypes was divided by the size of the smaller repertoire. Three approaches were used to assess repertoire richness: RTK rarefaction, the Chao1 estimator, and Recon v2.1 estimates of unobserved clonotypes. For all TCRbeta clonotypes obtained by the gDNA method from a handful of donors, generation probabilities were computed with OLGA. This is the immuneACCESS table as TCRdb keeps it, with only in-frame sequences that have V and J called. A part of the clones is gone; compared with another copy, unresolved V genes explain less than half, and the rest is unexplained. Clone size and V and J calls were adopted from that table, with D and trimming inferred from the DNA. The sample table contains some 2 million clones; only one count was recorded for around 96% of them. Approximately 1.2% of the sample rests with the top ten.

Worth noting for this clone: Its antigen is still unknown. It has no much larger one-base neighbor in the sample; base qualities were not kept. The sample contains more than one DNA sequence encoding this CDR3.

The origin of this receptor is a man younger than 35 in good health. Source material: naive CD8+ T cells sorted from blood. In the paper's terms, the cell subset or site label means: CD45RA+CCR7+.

Read as DNA, the sequence is TGTGCCAGCAGCTTGACAGGGTACAATGAGCAGTTCTTC. Its protein reads: CASSLTGYNEQFF. The V gene is TRBV5-6 and the J gene is TRBJ2-1; the D segment could be TRBD1, given 6 matching bases. At the junction V is shortened by 1 base and J by 4 bases, with 6 bases in between. CDR1 SGHDT and CDR2 YYEEEE are derived from the germline V gene. From its cysteine to its phenylalanine, the CDR3 spans 13 amino acids. The DNA shown is the 39-base CDR3, in frame from base 1.